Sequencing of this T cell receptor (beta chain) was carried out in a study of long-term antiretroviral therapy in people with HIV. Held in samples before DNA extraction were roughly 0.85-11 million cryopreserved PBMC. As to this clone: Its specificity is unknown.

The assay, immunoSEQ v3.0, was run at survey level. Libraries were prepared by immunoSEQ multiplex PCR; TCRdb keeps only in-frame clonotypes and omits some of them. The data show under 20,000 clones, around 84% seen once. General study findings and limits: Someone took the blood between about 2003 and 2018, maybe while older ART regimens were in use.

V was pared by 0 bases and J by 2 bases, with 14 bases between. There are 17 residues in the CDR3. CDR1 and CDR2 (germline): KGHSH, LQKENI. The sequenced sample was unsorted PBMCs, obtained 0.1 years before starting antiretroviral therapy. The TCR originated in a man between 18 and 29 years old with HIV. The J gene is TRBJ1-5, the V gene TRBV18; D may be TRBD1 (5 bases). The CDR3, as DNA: TGTGCCAGCTCACCACCGTTTAGCGGGGGAGGCAATCAGCCCCAGCATTTT. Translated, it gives CASSPPFSGGGNQPQHF.